These T cell receptor beta chains were read from a single sample in a study of CD8+CD57+ T cells in acquired aplastic anemia. TCRdb ran MiXCR on the reads and lists one entry per CDR3 protein. The sample lists just over 450,000 distinct CDR3 sequences, 25% to 40% seen once, with around 0.82% in the top ten. Sequencing was done on a sample of sorted CD4+, CD8+, or CD8+CD57+ T cells (not recorded which) from PBMCs. Source of these receptors: a human donor with aplastic anemia. The CDR3 runs from the conserved cysteine through the conserved F or W. The D gene is left open where the match is weak. Size tells how often a clone was seen (once, few, many) or the class of an expanded clone, and some rows leave it out.

V gene: TRBV29-1; clone size: many; D gene: .; J gene: TRBJ1-5; CDR3 protein: CSYTHGSNQPQHF; CDR3 DNA: TGCAGCTATACTCACGGTAGCAATCAGCCCCAGCATTTT
V gene: TRBV24-1; clone size: few; D gene: .; J gene: TRBJ2-3; CDR3 protein: CATSDDPRAGTDTQYF; CDR3 DNA: TGTGCCACCAGTGATGACCCCCGGGCGGGAACAGATACGCAGTATTTT
V gene: TRBV7-8; clone size: .; D gene: .; J gene: TRBJ2-7; CDR3 protein: CASSFGRSLNEQYF; CDR3 DNA: TGTGCCAGCAGCTTCGGAAGATCTCTCAACGAGCAGTACTTC
V gene: TRBV10-2; clone size: many; D gene: .; J gene: TRBJ1-1; CDR3 protein: CASKGRSDTEAFF; CDR3 DNA: TGCGCCAGCAAGGGCAGATCAGACACTGAAGCTTTCTTT
V gene: TRBV7-3; clone size: many; D gene: .; J gene: TRBJ1-2; CDR3 protein: CASSLDPGPYGYTF; CDR3 DNA: TGTGCCAGCAGCTTGGATCCAGGACCCTATGGCTACACCTTC
V gene: TRBV7-2; clone size: many; D gene: .; J gene: TRBJ1-2; CDR3 protein: CASSLLRILQDYGYTF; CDR3 DNA: TGTGCCAGCAGCTTACTCAGGATACTCCAGGACTATGGCTACACCTTC
V gene: TRBV7-6; clone size: few; D gene: TRBD2; J gene: TRBJ2-6; CDR3 protein: CASSFAGGLGANVLTF; CDR3 DNA: TGTGCCAGCAGCTTCGCGGGGGGGCTAGGGGCCAACGTCCTGACTTTC
V gene: TRBV20-1; clone size: many; D gene: TRBD1; J gene: TRBJ1-4; CDR3 protein: CSAKLPGQVNEKLFF; CDR3 DNA: TGCAGTGCTAAATTACCGGGACAGGTTAATGAAAAACTGTTTTTT
V gene: TRBV3-1; clone size: .; D gene: .; J gene: TRBJ2-3; CDR3 protein: CASSPTDSTDTQYF; CDR3 DNA: TGTGCCAGCAGCCCCACGGACAGCACAGATACACAGTATTTT
V gene: TRBV12-3/TRBV12-4; clone size: few; D gene: .; J gene: TRBJ1-1; CDR3 protein: CASSLRGPTNTEAFF; CDR3 DNA: TGTGCCAGCAGTTTACGGGGGCCGACGAACACTGAAGCTTTCTTT
V gene: TRBV5-1; clone size: .; D gene: .; J gene: TRBJ1-4; CDR3 protein: CASSLRTAPNEKLFF; CDR3 DNA: TGCGCCAGCAGCCTACGGACAGCGCCTAATGAAAAACTGTTTTTT
V gene: TRBV7-8; clone size: few; D gene: .; J gene: TRBJ1-1; CDR3 protein: CASSLGAYEDTEAFF; CDR3 DNA: TGTGCCAGCAGCTTAGGGGCATATGAGGACACTGAAGCTTTCTTT
V gene: TRBV12-3/TRBV12-4; clone size: few; D gene: TRBD1; J gene: TRBJ1-2; CDR3 protein: CASRSTGGVHGYTF; CDR3 DNA: TGTGCCAGCAGGTCGACAGGGGGCGTTCACGGCTACACCTTC
V gene: TRBV7-6; clone size: few; D gene: .; J gene: TRBJ2-2; CDR3 protein: CASSLVNGGGTGELFF; CDR3 DNA: TGTGCCAGCAGCTTAGTAAACGGGGGAGGAACCGGGGAGCTGTTTTTT
V gene: TRBV20-1; clone size: few; D gene: TRBD2; J gene: TRBJ2-1; CDR3 protein: CSGTGTSGFEQFF; CDR3 DNA: TGCAGTGGAACCGGGACTAGCGGGTTCGAGCAGTTCTTC
V gene: TRBV6-5; clone size: many; D gene: .; J gene: TRBJ1-6; CDR3 protein: CASSYGPDRRRSPLHF; CDR3 DNA: TGTGCCAGCAGTTACGGGCCGGACAGACGCCGTTCACCCCTCCACTTT
V gene: TRBV3-1; clone size: .; D gene: .; J gene: TRBJ1-3; CDR3 protein: CASSQGHPRAIYF; CDR3 DNA: TGTGCCAGCAGCCAAGGGCACCCGCGTGCCATATATTTT
V gene: TRBV10-3; clone size: .; D gene: TRBD1; J gene: TRBJ1-1; CDR3 protein: CATLGGSTGPFEAFF; CDR3 DNA: TGTGCCACCCTGGGAGGATCGACAGGGCCGTTTGAAGCTTTCTTT
V gene: TRBV29-1; clone size: many; D gene: .; J gene: TRBJ2-3; CDR3 protein: CSVGEGSSQYF; CDR3 DNA: TGCAGCGTTGGAGAGGGTAGCTCGCAGTATTTT
V gene: TRBV12-3/TRBV12-4; clone size: .; D gene: TRBD1; J gene: TRBJ1-1; CDR3 protein: CASSPGTGGGAEAFF; CDR3 DNA: TGTGCCAGCAGTCCAGGGACAGGGGGCGGGGCTGAAGCTTTCTTT